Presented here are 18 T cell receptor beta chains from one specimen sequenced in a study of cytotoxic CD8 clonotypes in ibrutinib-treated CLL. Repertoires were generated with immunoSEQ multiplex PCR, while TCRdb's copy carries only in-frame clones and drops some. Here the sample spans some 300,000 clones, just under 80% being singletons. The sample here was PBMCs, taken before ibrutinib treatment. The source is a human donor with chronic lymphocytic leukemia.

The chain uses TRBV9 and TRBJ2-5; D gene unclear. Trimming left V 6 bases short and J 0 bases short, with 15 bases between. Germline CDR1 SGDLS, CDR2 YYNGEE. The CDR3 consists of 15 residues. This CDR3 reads CASTPQPNHQETQYF. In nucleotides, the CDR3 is TGTGCCAGCACCCCCCAGCCCAATCACCAAGAGACCCAGTACTTC.

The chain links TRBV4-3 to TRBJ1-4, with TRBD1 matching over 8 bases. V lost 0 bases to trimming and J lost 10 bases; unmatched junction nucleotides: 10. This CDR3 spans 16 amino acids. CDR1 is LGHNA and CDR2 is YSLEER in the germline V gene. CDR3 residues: CASSQDTGGGSRKLFF. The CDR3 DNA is TGCGCCAGCAGCCAAGATACAGGGGGTGGGTCTCGAAAACTGTTTTTT.

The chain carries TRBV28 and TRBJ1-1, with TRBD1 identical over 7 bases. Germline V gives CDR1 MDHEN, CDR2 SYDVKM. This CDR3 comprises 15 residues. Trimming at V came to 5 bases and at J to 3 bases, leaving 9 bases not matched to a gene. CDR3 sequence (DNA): TGTGCCAGCAGTCCCGACAGGGCTCGGGACACTGAAGCTTTCTTT. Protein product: CASSPDRARDTEAFF.

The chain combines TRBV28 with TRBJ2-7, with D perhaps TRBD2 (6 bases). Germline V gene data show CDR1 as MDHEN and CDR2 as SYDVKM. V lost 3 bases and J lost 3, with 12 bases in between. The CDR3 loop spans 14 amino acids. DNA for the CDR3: TGTGCCAGCAGTTTTTTCGGGAGATACTACGAGCAGTACTTC. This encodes CASSFFGRYYEQYF.

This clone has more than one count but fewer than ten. This chain's CDR3 is CARGGQSEAFF. The CDR3 nucleotides read TGTGCCAGGGGGGGACAGTCCGAAGCTTTCTTT. The chain has TRBV19 and TRBJ1-1; TRBD1 aligns across 7 bases. Germline CDR1 is LNHDA and CDR2 is SQIVND (reference sequence). The CDR3 has 11 residues. Trimming removed 9 bases from V and 8 bases from J; junction bases left unmatched: 6.

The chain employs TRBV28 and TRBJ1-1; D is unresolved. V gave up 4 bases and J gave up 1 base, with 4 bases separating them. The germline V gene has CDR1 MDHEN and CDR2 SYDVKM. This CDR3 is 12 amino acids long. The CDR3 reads CASSSWNTEAFF. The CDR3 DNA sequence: TGTGCCAGCAGTTCGTGGAACACTGAAGCTTTCTTT.

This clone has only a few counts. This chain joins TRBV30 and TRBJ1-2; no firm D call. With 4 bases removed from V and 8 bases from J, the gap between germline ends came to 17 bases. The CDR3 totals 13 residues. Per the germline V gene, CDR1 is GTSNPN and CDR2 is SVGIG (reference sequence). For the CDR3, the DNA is TGTGCCTGGAATGATCTTGCGGGAGGCGGCTACACCTTC. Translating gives CAWNDLAGGGYTF.

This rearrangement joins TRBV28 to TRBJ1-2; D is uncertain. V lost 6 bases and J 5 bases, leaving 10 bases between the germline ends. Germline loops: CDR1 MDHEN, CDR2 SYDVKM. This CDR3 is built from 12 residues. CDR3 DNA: TGTGCCAGCAGGTCGCGGGGTTATGGCTACACCTTC. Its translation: CASRSRGYGYTF.

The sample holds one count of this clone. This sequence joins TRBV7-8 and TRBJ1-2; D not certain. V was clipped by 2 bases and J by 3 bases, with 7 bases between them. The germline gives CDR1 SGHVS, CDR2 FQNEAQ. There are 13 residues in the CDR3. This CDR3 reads CASSLLSDYGYTF. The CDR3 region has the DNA TGTGCCAGCAGCTTACTGTCCGACTATGGCTACACCTTC. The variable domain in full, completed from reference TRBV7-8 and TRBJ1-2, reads GAGVSQSPRYKVAKRGQDVALRCDPISGHVSLFWYQQALGQGPEFLTYFQNEAQLDKSGLPSDRFFAERPEGSVSTLKIQRTQQEDSAVYLCASSLLSDYGYTFGSGTRLTVV.

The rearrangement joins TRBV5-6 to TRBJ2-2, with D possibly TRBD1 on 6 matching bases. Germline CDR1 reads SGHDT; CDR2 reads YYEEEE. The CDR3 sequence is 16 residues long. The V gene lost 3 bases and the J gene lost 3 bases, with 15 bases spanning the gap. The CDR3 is CASSSPYRVDTGELFF. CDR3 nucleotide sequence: TGTGCCAGCAGCTCGCCCTACAGGGTCGACACCGGGGAGCTGTTTTTT.

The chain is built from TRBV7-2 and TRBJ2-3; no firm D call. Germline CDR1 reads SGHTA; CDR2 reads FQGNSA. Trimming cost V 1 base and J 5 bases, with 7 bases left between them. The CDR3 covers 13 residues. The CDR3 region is CASSLDYQDTQYF. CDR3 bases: TGTGCCAGCAGCTTAGATTACCAAGATACGCAGTATTTT.

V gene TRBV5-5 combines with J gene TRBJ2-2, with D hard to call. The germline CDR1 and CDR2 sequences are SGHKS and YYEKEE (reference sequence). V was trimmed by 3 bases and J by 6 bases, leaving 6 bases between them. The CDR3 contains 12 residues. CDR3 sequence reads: CASSYYSGELFF. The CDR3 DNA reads TGTGCCAGCAGCTACTACTCCGGGGAGCTGTTTTTT.

The CDR3 bases are TGCGCCAGCAGCAGAGGACAGACCGAATACGAGCAGTACTTC. It codes for CASSRGQTEYEQYF. V and J are TRBV5-1 and TRBJ2-7; a weak D match, TRBD1 (6 bases). The V end lost 4 bases, the J end lost 4 bases, and 15 bases lay between the germline ends. CDR3 length: 14 amino acids. Germline CDR1 reads SGHRS; CDR2 reads YFSETQ.

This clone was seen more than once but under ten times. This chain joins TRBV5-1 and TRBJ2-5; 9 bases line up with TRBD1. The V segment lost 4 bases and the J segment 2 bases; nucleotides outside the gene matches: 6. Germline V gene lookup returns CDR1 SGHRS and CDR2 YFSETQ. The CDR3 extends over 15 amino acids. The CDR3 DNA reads TGCGCCAGCAGCGGAGGGACAGGGTTACAAGAGACCCAGTACTTC. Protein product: CASSGGTGLQETQYF.

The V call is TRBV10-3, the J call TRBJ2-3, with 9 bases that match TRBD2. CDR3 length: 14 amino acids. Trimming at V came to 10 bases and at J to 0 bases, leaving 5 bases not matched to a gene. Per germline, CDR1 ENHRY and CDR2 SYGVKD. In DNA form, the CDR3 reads TGTGCCACGACTAGCGGAACTAGCACAGATACGCAGTATTTT. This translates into CATTSGTSTDTQYF.

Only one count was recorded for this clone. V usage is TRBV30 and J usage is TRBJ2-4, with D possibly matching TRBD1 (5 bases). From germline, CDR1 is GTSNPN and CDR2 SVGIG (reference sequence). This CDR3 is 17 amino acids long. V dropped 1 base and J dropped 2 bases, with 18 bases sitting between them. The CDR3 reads CAWSGDFQGLTKNIQYF. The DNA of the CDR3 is TGTGCCTGGAGTGGGGATTTTCAGGGCTTAACCAAAAACATTCAGTACTTC.

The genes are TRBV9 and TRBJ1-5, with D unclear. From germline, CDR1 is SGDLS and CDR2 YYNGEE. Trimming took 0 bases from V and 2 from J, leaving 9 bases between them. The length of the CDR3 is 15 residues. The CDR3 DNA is TGTGCCAGCAGCGTAGATGGGGTCCGCAATCAGCCCCAGCATTTT. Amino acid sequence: CASSVDGVRNQPQHF.

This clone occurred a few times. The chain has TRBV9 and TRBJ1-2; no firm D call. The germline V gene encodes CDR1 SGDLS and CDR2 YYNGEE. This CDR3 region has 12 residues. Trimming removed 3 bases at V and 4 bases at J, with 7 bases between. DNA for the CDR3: TGTGCCAGCAGCGCCGACTTCTATGGCTACACCTTC. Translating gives CASSADFYGYTF.